This entry is about one TCR beta chain. In germline, CDR1 is WSHSY, CDR2 SAAADI. The CDR3 has 14 residues. The V end lost 7 bases, the J end lost 4 bases, and 16 bases lay between the germline ends. The entry originates in a study of shared clonotypes between healthy human individuals. The method was immunoSEQ multiplex PCR; TCRdb's version includes in-frame clones alone and lacks a portion of them. Of about 190,000 clones detected, around 63% appear once; the ten largest clones hold about 10%. The receptor comes from a man aged 25 to 40 in good health. Material: memory CD4+ T cells sorted from blood. Subset here: CD45RA-negative fraction. The chain uses TRBV10-2 and TRBJ1-2; D not resolved. DNA for the CDR3: TGCGCCAGCACCCTTGGTAGCCAGGTCTATGGCTACACCTTC. It codes for CASTLGSQVYGYTF.